This T cell receptor (beta chain) appears in the sequencing data of a study of blood T cell repertoires in COVID-19. Study background: From the United States, Italy and Spain came samples of acute and convalescent COVID-19. Sample material is recorded as cDNA or gDNA derived from T cells, B-cell-depleted T cells, or PBMCs.

Original analysis: Counts of nucleated cells, estimated from reference gene primer amplification, were obtained. Sequencing used immunoSEQ multiplex PCR; TCRdb keeps in-frame clones, though not all of them. From that table come the V and J calls and clone size; the DNA was used to work out D and trimming. The top ten clones hold just under 30% of a sample with about 120,000 clones, 87% of them seen once. In this sample, this clone turned up a few times. The receptor's source is a woman in her seventies with acute or convalescent COVID-19. The sample consisted of peripheral blood.

The CDR3 DNA reads as TGTGCCATCCCGACAGGGGGCTATGGCTACACCTTC. This sequence encodes CAIPTGGYGYTF. The chain carries TRBV11-2 and TRBJ1-2, with 9 bases matching TRBD1. The CDR3 covers 12 residues. Germline V gene lookup returns CDR1 SGHAT and CDR2 FQNNGV. The V gene end was trimmed by 10 bases and the J gene end by 4 bases; junction bases not matched to a gene: 4.